These 15 T cell receptor delta chains came from one sample sequenced in a study of gamma-delta chains in newborns, infants, children. TCRdb reprocessed the reads through CATT. The profile shows approximately 4,100 delta-chain clones, 0.5% to 0.6% of them singletons. What was sequenced was blood. The receptors were gathered from a child who was a newborn, infant or young child, either healthy, febrile or measles-vaccinated (not recorded which).

In its sample, this clone was seen a few times. Since a far larger clone is one base different, this is likely a read error. Other nucleotide sequences in the sample specify the same CDR3. The CDR3 spells CACDSVHLGTYSWDTRQMFF. DNA for the CDR3: TGTGCCTGTGACTCCGTGCATCTGGGGACGTACTCCTGGGACACCCGCCAGATGTTTTTC. J is TRDJ3 and V is TRDV2, with D perhaps TRDD3 (6 bases). The germline V gene encodes CDR1 GEAIGNYY and CDR2 EKD. There are 20 residues in the CDR3.

This clone appeared a few times. The protein recorded in TCRdb matches a much larger clone and deviates from this DNA's translation at residue 8, suggesting a read error; the protein here is obtained by translating the DNA. V gene TRDV1 combines with J gene TRDJ2; a weak D match, TRDD3 (5 bases). The CDR3 loop spans 15 amino acids. Between the trimmed V and J ends, which lost 3 bases and 4 bases, there was a span of 12 bases. The germline V gene encodes CDR1 TSWWSYY and CDR2 QGS. CDR3 amino acids: CALGEGGLETAQLFF. Written as DNA, the CDR3 is TGTGCTCTTGGGGAGGGGGGGCTAGAGACAGCACAACTCTTCTTT.

This clone was seen a handful of times. The amino acid sequence in TCRdb belongs to a much larger clone and departs from this DNA's translation at residue 6, likely a sequencing read error; the sequence shown is translated from the DNA. J is TRDJ3 and V is TRDV2, with D possibly TRDD3 on 6 matching bases. The V gene's germline CDR1 is GEAIGNYY and CDR2 EKD. The CDR3 totals 18 residues. Trimming took off 0 bases at V and 0 bases at J, with 11 bases between the two ends. CDR3 sequence (DNA): TGTGCCTGTGACACCCGGGGGAGTAGCTCCTGGGACACCCGACAGATGTTTTTC. It specifies CACDTRGSSSWDTRQMFF.

This clone has more than one count but fewer than ten. The protein in TCRdb stems from a much larger clone and differs at residue 10 from this DNA's translation, likely a read error; here the protein is translated from the DNA. V gene TRDV2 combines with J gene TRDJ3; TRDD3 matches at 9 bases. The J segment lost 2 bases and the V segment lost 0 bases, leaving 4 bases of the junction unmatched. In germline, CDR1 is GEAIGNYY, CDR2 EKD. This CDR3 has 18 residues. CDR3 bases: TGTGCCTGTGACACCGTACTGGGGGACCCCTGGGACACCCGACAGATGTTTTTC. This encodes CACDTVLGDPWDTRQMFF.

Details on this clone: TCRdb's protein, taken from a much larger clone, differs from this DNA's translation at residue 12, likely owing to a read error; the protein displayed comes from the DNA. V gene TRDV2 combines with J gene TRDJ1; D ambiguous. In germline, CDR1 is GEAIGNYY, CDR2 EKD. CDR3 length: 17 amino acids. The V end was cut by 3 bases, the J end by 4 bases, with 23 bases between. The CDR3 loop reads CACDFLAISAGDDKLIF. Here the CDR3 DNA reads TGTGCCTGTGACTTTCTGGCCATATCTGCGGGCGACGATAAACTCATCTTT.

This clone was picked up a small number of times. Germline is not matched at one junction end, which may reflect a read error. CDR3 bases: TGTGCCTGTGTCACCGCGGGTACTGGGGGATCCCGCTCCCGGGACACCCGACAGATGTTTTTC. This sequence encodes CACVTAGTGGSRSRDTRQMFF. V usage is TRDV2 and J usage is TRDJ3; 10 bases fit TRDD3. Per the germline V gene, CDR1 is GEAIGNYY and CDR2 is EKD. The CDR3 sequence is 21 residues long.

Comments on this clone: The translation of this DNA and the TCRdb protein of a much larger clone differ at residue 3, probably owing to a read error; the protein shown here is translated from the DNA. The rearrangement uses TRDV3 and TRDJ1; TRDD3 agrees at 12 bases. CDR3 length equals 19 residues. J was trimmed by 0 bases and V by 5 bases; bases with no gene match: 19. Germline CDR1 and CDR2: TVYSNPD and GDNSRS (reference sequence). The CDR3 region is CALAVAPLGDTKNTDKLIF. CDR3 bases: TGTGCCCTTGCGGTGGCCCCACTGGGGGATACCAAGAACACCGATAAACTCATCTTT.

Comments on this clone: The protein given by TCRdb reflects a much larger clone and differs at residue 5 from this DNA's translation, likely from a read error; the protein shown is the DNA's translation. This chain connects TRDV2 to TRDJ3; 13 nucleotides align to TRDD3. Looked up from germline, CDR1 is GEAIGNYY and CDR2 is EKD. After removal of 3 bases from V and 2 bases from J, the junction contained 9 bases not matched to a gene. CDR3 size: 20 residues. CDR3 sequence: CACDAGTGGYDTWDTRQMFF. Written as DNA, the CDR3 is TGTGCCTGTGACGCCGGTACTGGGGGATACGACACCTGGGACACCCGACAGATGTTTTTC.

With respect to this clone: This may stem from a read error, because a much larger clone lies one nucleotide away. This sample includes further DNA sequences coding for the same CDR3. This rearrangement joins TRDV2 to TRDJ2; tentatively, D is TRDD3 (6 bases). The V end lost 3 bases, the J end lost 5 bases, and 12 bases lay between the germline ends. The length of the CDR3 is 14 residues. CDR1 and CDR2 (germline): GEAIGNYY, EKD. The CDR3 protein is CACDSLGDTAQLFF. Written as DNA, the CDR3 is TGTGCCTGTGACTCACTTGGGGATACAGCACAACTCTTCTTT.

This clone was observed a handful of times. TCRdb lists the protein of a much larger clone for this DNA, which differs at residue 16, so this is likely a read error; the protein given here is translated from the DNA itself. V is TRDV2 and J is TRDJ3, with 7 bases aligning to TRDD3. The germline gives CDR1 GEAIGNYY, CDR2 EKD. The CDR3 has 18 residues. In DNA, the CDR3 is TGTGCCTGTGACACCATACTGGGGAGCTCCTGGGACACCCGACAGACGTTTTTC. It translates to CACDTILGSSWDTRQTFF.

As concerns this clone: The protein in TCRdb stems from a much larger clone and differs at residue 7 from this DNA's translation, likely a read error; here the protein is translated from the DNA. The CDR3 DNA reads TGTGCCTATAATCTGGGGGGCACCGATAAACTCATCTTT. Its protein is CAYNLGGTDKLIF. The chain uses TRDV3 and TRDJ1, with 7 bases aligning to TRDD3. There are 13 residues in the CDR3. With 4 bases clipped from V and 1 base from J, the junction kept 6 bases outside the gene matches. Germline V gene data show CDR1 as TVYSNPD and CDR2 as GDNSRS (reference sequence).

This clone was seen more than once but under ten times. This DNA's translation differs at residue 4 from TCRdb's protein, which comes from a much larger clone; a read error is likely, and the protein shown is translated from the DNA. This chain connects TRDV2 to TRDJ3; a weak D match, TRDD3 (6 bases). This CDR3 spans 17 amino acids. Germline loops: CDR1 GEAIGNYY, CDR2 EKD. CDR3 loop: CACGTGGPSWDTRQMFF. For the CDR3, the DNA is TGTGCCTGTGGCACCGGGGGACCTTCCTGGGACACCCGACAGATGTTTTTC.

The CDR3 region is CACDRGDPTAQLFF. CDR3 coding DNA: TGTGCCTGTGACCGGGGGGACCCGACAGCACAACTCTTCTTT. This sequence joins TRDV2 and TRDJ2; D may be TRDD3 (6 bases). CDR1 and CDR2 from the germline V gene are GEAIGNYY and EKD. There are 14 residues in the CDR3. V shed 3 bases and J shed 4 bases, with 11 bases lying between them.

Relative to its sample, this clone is medium-sized (0.01 to 0.1%). Other DNA sequences in this specimen translate into the identical CDR3. This chain links TRDV2 with TRDJ3, with 8 bases that match TRDD3. Germline V gives CDR1 GEAIGNYY, CDR2 EKD. The V and J ends lost 0 bases and 2 bases, in that order; junction bases with no gene match: 2. The CDR3 is 17 residues long. CDR3 region: CACDTAGIPWDTRQMFF. Here the CDR3 DNA reads TGTGCCTGTGACACCGCGGGGATACCCTGGGACACCCGACAGATGTTTTTC.

This clone is labeled as medium-sized. Other DNA sequences within the sample encode an identical CDR3. The J gene is TRDJ3, the V gene TRDV3; possibly TRDD3 for D (6 bases). The CDR3 contains 17 residues. Germline CDR1 reads TVYSNPD; CDR2 reads GDNSRS (reference sequence). The V end lost 0 bases, the J end lost 0 bases, and 12 bases lay between the germline ends. This CDR3 is CAFRIRRSSWDTRQMFF. Written as DNA, the CDR3 is TGTGCCTTTAGGATACGCAGGAGCTCCTGGGACACCCGACAGATGTTTTTC.